This T cell receptor (beta chain) appears in the sequencing data of a study of cytomegalovirus exposure and HLA in healthy donors (TCRdb year 2017). With respect to the entire study: An earlier analysis of approximately 640 of the donors reported 276 Gb of sequence data and some 120 million unique TCR beta sequences from around 200 million T cells. About 280 gigabases of sequencing data and around 80 million unique TCR sequences made up an early release that covered 500 to 700 HLA-typed donors. Of the 300 to 500 genotyped donors, over 80% were placed in the genetic ancestry cluster associated with self-reported Caucasian donors. The study was designed to test whether signatures of past pathogen exposure could be identified by cataloging public T cell receptors. The study profiled the T cell repertoires of hundreds of subjects by immunosequencing and related them to cytomegalovirus serostatus. In addition to the first cohort of 650 to 750 subjects, a separate validation cohort of 130 or so different subjects was used. To predict cytomegalovirus infection status, the study brought together high-throughput TCR immunosequencing, statistical association of individual TCRs with disease status, and machine learning. A later analysis re-analyzed previously published TCR beta repertoires from 660 or so donors and added high-resolution HLA genotyping to study TCR occurrence patterns. The later analysis used no new phenotypic data to find candidate immune exposures, relying instead on TCR beta sequences and their occurrence across donors. To decide whether each TCR beta V gene segment behaved as functional or pseudogenic, an earlier analysis of approximately 620 of the donors relied on high-throughput TCR beta sequencing. Donor age, sex, ethnicity and CMV serostatus were compiled alongside the repertoire data. In a later genetic analysis, genome-wide SNP genotypes for about 55% of the roughly 700 donors were used, and that subset was treated as a discovery cohort. Every discovery cohort repertoire had been produced on one sequencing platform. HLA typing included class I and class II loci at four-digit resolution. The number of donors typed differed by locus, with about 629-630 for A, B, C, DRB1 and DQB1, over 500 for DQA1, approximately 580 for DPA1, and 472 for DPB1. Several DR-DQ haplotypes were handled as single units for association and clustering because linkage in the cohort was strong. Among about 410 genotyped donors of the cohort, an average of roughly 230,000 unique TCR beta nucleotide sequences was sequenced per donor, of which approximately 18% were non-productive.

As for this clone: The antigen this receptor binds is unknown. The sample holds no much larger clone one base away, and base qualities are not on file.

The cohort consisted of some 730 healthy bone marrow donors. Cohort members were all nominally healthy when sampled, although unrecorded immune exposures were likely present. The donor was CMV seropositive and was included in the group of approximately 300 seropositive cohort members. A peripheral blood sample was collected from each donor, and TCR beta sequencing was performed on peripheral blood mononuclear cells. The Qiagen DNeasy Blood Extraction Kit was used to extract genomic DNA from the blood cell samples. Library preparation was by the immunoSEQ multiplex PCR assay. A mixture of 60 forward primers for TCR Vbeta segments and 13 reverse primers for TCR Jbeta segments was used in the multiplex PCR. The CDR3 region of rearranged TCR beta genes was amplified from genomic DNA with a multiplex PCR assay. On the Illumina HiSeq System, the amplified TCR beta libraries were sequenced as 87-base-pair reads. The source study handled its data this way. In a later analysis, tens of millions of unique TCR beta chains were counted across the 666 repertoires, and roughly 11 million of these chains were shared by at least two donors. To remove PCR and sequencing errors, raw reads were error-corrected and collapsed into unique sequences using a nearest-neighbor algorithm that merged closely related sequences. To assign V, D and J gene segments, CDR3 sequences were aligned to IMGT reference sequences. For a sequence to be retained, a match of at least six nucleotides was required to both a V gene segment and a J gene segment. Rearrangements were called productive when the CDR3 lacked stop codons and stayed in frame with V and J; all others were non-productive. CDR3 was defined according to IMGT convention as the region running from the second conserved V-encoded cysteine to the conserved J-encoded phenylalanine. Sequences without an unambiguous match to a single V gene segment were excluded from the earlier analysis of 587 of the donors. An earlier analysis of some 610 of the donors called V segments functional above 56.7% productive rearrangements and segregating when the between-donor standard deviation exceeded 5%. A statistical classification framework was developed to diagnose cytomegalovirus status using the catalog of TCR beta chain sequences. In a later analysis, TCR nucleotide sequences were compared against IMGT/GENE-DB human TR gene sequences so that V and J genes could be assigned. The TCRdist pipeline was used in a later analysis to assign CDR3 sequences and most-parsimonious VDJ recombination scenarios. A later analysis defined each TCR beta chain by its CDR3 amino acid sequence plus V-gene family, and excluded reads lacking a unique V-gene family. As a way to deal with suspected cross-contamination and a sequencing artifact, a later analysis dropped 592 nucleotide sequences that were highly shared and had low generation probability. For each public chain, a later analysis derived a clonal expansion index from normalized ranks of inferred template counts within each repertoire. In a later analysis, generation probabilities were computed with a VDJ recombination model fitted to out-of-frame rearrangements, and the resulting probabilities were checked against IGoR. Hypergeometric tests were used in a later analysis to score TCR-TCR, TCR-HLA and TCR-CMV co-occurrence, with a repertoire-size bias correction applied to the TCR pairs. A later analysis estimated false discovery rates by permuting HLA or CMV assignments 20 times. In a later analysis, co-occurring TCRs were grouped using DBSCAN, with TCRdist sequence similarity added in when clustering inside HLA-allele-positive subsets. Co-occurrence clustering excluded repertoires with fewer than 30,000 or more than 120,000 public chains, plus five with anomalous nucleotide sharing. Not all clones reach the TCRdb copy of this immuneACCESS table, which keeps in-frame sequences only. Checked studies attribute under half of the gap to unresolved V genes and leave the rest unexplained. The DNA was the basis for D and trimming; V, J and clone size are from that table. Counted in this sample were 100,000 to 150,000 clones; over 65% of them appeared once. The ten largest clonotypes hold about a tenth of the sample.

V loses 0 bases of germline sequence and J loses 4 bases, and the interval between the two ends is 10 bases. Based on the germline V gene, the CDR1 and CDR2 sequences are SGDLS and YYNGEE. The CDR3, cysteine through phenylalanine, is 14 amino acids long. The sequence is cut down to CDR3 DNA, 42 bases in frame from base 1. The investigation overall reported the following: Assigning TCR associations to individual alleles was difficult when HLA alleles, especially DR and DQ, strongly co-occurred. The 87-base-pair reads could not distinguish some IMGT-functional V segments, including TRBV6-2 and TRBV6-3, so those segments were excluded. A later analysis reported that several top co-occurrence clusters appeared linked to parvovirus B19, influenza, CMV and Epstein-Barr virus. Roughly uniform sequencing depth across donors was assumed in presence/absence analyses, although this assumption may not hold. A group of highly shared sequence variants was considered likely to be a technical artifact of the sequencing pipeline. An earlier analysis of several hundred of the donors showed that most TCR beta V segments appeared in productive rearrangements either about 87% or about 30% of the time, which broadly matched IMGT annotations. The study listed 170 or so TCR beta chains as associated with cytomegalovirus. According to the authors, the approach could potentially be generalized to other disease states and immunological phenotypes. Specific HLA alleles were associated with 15,000 to 20,000 TCR beta sequences at a false discovery rate of 0.05 in a later analysis. Linkage disequilibrium might explain the correlated functional status among segregating V segments, but an unknown experimental factor could not be excluded. In a later analysis, HLA-associated TCR beta chains were found to be more clonally expanded and to have lower generation probabilities than equally common non-associated chains. A further reported finding was that TCR beta sequences accurately predicted the HLA-A and HLA-B alleles for most subjects in the first cohort. Roughly 15 rarely observed V segments, including chromosome 9 orphons, were excluded from the earlier analysis of several hundred of the donors because counts were too low. The only immune exposure information available for the cohort was CMV serostatus. An association between a missense DCLRE1C variant and V-gene and J-gene trimming of TCR beta chains was found in a later genetic analysis and replicated in an independent cohort. In this cohort, only TCR beta chains were sequenced, and detectable features were limited by the absence of alpha or paired-chain data. The classifier was reported to diagnose cytomegalovirus status with high specificity and sensitivity in both the original cohort and the validation cohort. Because HLA typing was unavailable for some donors at each locus, only the typed subset was used in association tests. Compared with the approximately 700-donor mean, donors in an Asian-associated ancestry cluster had fewer N-insertions in productive TCRs, according to a later genetic analysis. In a later analysis, TCR association rates were found to vary across HLA loci, with the most associated TCRs seen for DRB1 alleles and the fewest for HLA-C alleles. Across donors, most TCR sequences were observed very rarely, whereas some public TCRs were present in many individuals. In vitro tests confirmed that a few of the cytomegalovirus-associated TCR beta chains recognize cytomegalovirus antigens. According to a later analysis, most CMV-associated TCR beta chains appeared to be HLA-restricted, and the HLA associations seemed to be driven largely by CMV exposure.

The material sequenced was PBMCs. Recombination connected TRBV9 to TRBJ1-2; the D gene identity is not certain. The receptor was isolated from a man younger than 40 in good health and CMV-seropositive. The nucleotide sequence reads TGTGCCAGCAGCGTAGGGCGGGGAATCTATGGCTACACCTTC. It codes for CASSVGRGIYGYTF.